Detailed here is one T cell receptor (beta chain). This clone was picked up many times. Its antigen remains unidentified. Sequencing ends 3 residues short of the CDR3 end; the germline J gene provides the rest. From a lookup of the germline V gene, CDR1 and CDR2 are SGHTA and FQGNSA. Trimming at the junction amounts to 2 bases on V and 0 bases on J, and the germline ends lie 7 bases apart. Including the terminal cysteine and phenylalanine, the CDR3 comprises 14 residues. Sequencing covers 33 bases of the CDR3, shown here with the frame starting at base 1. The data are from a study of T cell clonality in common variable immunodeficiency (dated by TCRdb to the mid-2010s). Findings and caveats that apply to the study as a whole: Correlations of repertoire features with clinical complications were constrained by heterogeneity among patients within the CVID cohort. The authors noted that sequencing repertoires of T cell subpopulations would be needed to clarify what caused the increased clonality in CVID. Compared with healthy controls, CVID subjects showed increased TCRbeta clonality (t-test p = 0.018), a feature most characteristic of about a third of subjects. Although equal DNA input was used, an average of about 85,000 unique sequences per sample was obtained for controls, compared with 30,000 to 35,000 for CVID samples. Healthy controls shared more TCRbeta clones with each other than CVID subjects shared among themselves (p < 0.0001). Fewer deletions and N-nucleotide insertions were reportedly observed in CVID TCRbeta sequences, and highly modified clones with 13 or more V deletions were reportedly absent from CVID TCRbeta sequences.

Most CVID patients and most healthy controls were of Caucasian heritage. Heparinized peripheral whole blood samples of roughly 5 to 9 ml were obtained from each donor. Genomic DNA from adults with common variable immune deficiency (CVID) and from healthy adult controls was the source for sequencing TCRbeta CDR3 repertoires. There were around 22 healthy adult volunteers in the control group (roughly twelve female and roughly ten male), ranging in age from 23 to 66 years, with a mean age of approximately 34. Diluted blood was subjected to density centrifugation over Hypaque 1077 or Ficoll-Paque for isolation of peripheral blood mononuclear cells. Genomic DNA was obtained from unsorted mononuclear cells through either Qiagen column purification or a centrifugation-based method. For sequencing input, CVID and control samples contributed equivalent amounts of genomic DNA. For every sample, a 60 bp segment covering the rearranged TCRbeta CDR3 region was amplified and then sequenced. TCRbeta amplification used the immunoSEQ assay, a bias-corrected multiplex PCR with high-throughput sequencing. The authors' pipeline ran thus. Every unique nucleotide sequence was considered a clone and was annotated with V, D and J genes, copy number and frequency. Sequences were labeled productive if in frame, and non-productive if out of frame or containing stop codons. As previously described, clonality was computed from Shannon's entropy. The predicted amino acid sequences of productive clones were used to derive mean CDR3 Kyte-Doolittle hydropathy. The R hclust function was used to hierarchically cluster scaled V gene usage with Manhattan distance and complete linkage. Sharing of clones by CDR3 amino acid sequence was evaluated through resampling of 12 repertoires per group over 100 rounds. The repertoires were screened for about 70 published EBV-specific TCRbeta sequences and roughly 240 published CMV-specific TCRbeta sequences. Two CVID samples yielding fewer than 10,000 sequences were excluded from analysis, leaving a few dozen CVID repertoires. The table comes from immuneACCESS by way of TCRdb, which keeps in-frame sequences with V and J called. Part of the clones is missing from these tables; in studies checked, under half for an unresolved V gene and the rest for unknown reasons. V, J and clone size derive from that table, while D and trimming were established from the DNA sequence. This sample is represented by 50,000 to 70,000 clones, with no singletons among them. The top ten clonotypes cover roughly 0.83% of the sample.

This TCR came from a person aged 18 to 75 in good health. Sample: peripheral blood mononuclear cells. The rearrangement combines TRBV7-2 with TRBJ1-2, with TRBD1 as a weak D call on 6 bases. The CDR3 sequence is CASSLTGSNYGYTF. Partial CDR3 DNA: TGTGCCAGCAGCTTAACAGGGTCTAACTATGGC.